The 27 T cell receptor beta chains presented below share a single source sample, sequenced in a study of Ad26.COV2.S vaccination and SARS-CoV-2 variants. Described treatment: 19 received Ad26.COV2.S at low or high dose, single or two shots; 5 received placebo; per-sample allocation not given. Sampling took place 63 days after the first vaccine or placebo injection. Sequencing was performed with immunoSEQ multiplex PCR; in TCRdb, only in-frame clones are kept and a portion is missing. The data show more than 300,000 clones, just over 85% seen once. Sequences were derived from peripheral blood, sampled in a trial of Ad26.COV2.S vaccine versus placebo. All receptors come from a person between 18 and 65 years old who received the Ad26.COV2.S COVID-19 vaccine or a placebo.

J is TRBJ1-2 and V is TRBV7-9; TRBD1 matches at 10 bases. The CDR3 has 14 amino acids. The V gene's germline CDR1 is SEHNR and CDR2 FQNEAQ (reference sequence). The trim removed 4 bases at V and 10 bases at J, leaving 9 bases unmatched. CDR3 sequence: CASSSSPGQGTYTF. CDR3 bases: TGTGCCAGCAGCTCATCCCCGGGACAGGGGACCTACACCTTC.

CDR3: CASREPGRAGELFF. CDR3 sequence (DNA): TGCGCCAGCAGAGAACCGGGGCGCGCCGGGGAGCTGTTTTTT. The chain employs TRBV5-1 and TRBJ2-2; D might be TRBD1 or TRBD2, each matching 5 bases. CDR3 length: 14 residues. The V end lost 5 bases, the J end lost 6 bases, and 14 bases lay between the germline ends. CDR1 is SGHRS, CDR2 YFSETQ, per germline.

The chain carries TRBV4-1 and TRBJ2-1, with 8 positions matching TRBD2. V gave up 0 bases and J gave up 4 bases; unmatched junction bases: 2. Germline V gene data show CDR1 as MGHRA and CDR2 as YSYEKL. This CDR3 contains 15 residues. Written as DNA, the CDR3 is TGCGCCAGCAGCCAAGAGGGACTAGTATACAATGAGCAGTTCTTC. Its protein is CASSQEGLVYNEQFF.

The chain is built from TRBV6-5 and TRBJ2-2, with 7 bases matching TRBD2. Germline V gene sequence: CDR1 MNHEY, CDR2 SVGAGI. CDR3 length equals 13 residues. Trimming removed 6 bases from V and 6 bases from J; junction bases left unmatched: 4. As DNA, the CDR3 is TGTGCCAGCAGGGCAGCGGGGTCCGGGGAGCTGTTTTTT. Translated: CASRAAGSGELFF.

This chain connects TRBV10-3 to TRBJ2-7, with D unclear. The germline gives CDR1 ENHRY, CDR2 SYGVKD. CDR3 length equals 14 residues. The germline V and J ends were trimmed by 7 bases and 0 bases, with 13 bases remaining between them. In DNA, the CDR3 is TGTGCCATCAAGTGGTCAGAGAGCTCCTACGAGCAGTACTTC. Translation gives CAIKWSESSYEQYF.

This chain connects TRBV5-1 to TRBJ1-1, with 10 bases matching TRBD1. The CDR3 length is 15 residues. CDR1 and CDR2 (germline): SGHRS, YFSETQ. V gave up 7 bases and J gave up 5 bases; unmatched junction bases: 11. The CDR3 sequence is CASGVSPGQGTEAFF. CDR3 DNA: TGCGCCAGCGGCGTTTCTCCGGGACAGGGGACTGAAGCTTTCTTT.

The rearrangement joins TRBV9 to TRBJ2-1; 8 nucleotides match TRBD2. Germline CDR1 and CDR2: SGDLS and YYNGEE. V trimming: 3 bases; J trimming: 7 bases; junction bases outside the gene matches: 15. This CDR3 comprises 17 residues. In nucleotides, the CDR3 is TGTGCCAGCAGCGCCCCTTTGGTCGGGGGGGTTCAGAATGAGCAGTTCTTC. It codes for CASSAPLVGGVQNEQFF.

The V gene is TRBV19, the J gene TRBJ1-5; D ambiguous. V lost 3 bases and J lost 4, with 10 bases in between. Germline-derived CDR1 and CDR2 are LNHDA and SQIVND (reference sequence). This CDR3 contains 14 residues. CDR3 in DNA: TGTGCCAGTAGTATGGGATTAGTTAATCAGCCCCAGCATTTT. This translates into CASSMGLVNQPQHF.

The chain employs TRBV7-8 and TRBJ1-2, with D perhaps matching TRBD1 (5 bases). CDR1 SGHVS and CDR2 FQNEAQ come from the germline V gene. The CDR3 runs 15 residues. The germline V and J ends were trimmed by 1 base and 5 bases, with 14 bases remaining between them. The CDR3 DNA reads as TGTGCCAGCAGCTTAGATGTCAGGGAGAAATATGGCTACACCTTC. Protein sequence: CASSLDVREKYGYTF.

V usage is TRBV6-5 and J usage is TRBJ1-3, with D perhaps matching TRBD1 (5 bases). Germline V lookup: CDR1 MNHEY, CDR2 SVGAGI. V was trimmed by 6 bases and J by 2 bases, leaving 11 bases between them. The CDR3 spans 14 residues. Written as DNA, the CDR3 is TGTGCCAGCAGCGCCGGGGGAACTGGAAACACCATATATTTT. It is translated as CASSAGGTGNTIYF.

The V call is TRBV6-2 or TRBV6-3, the J call TRBJ1-2; possibly TRBD1 for D (5 bases). CDR1 and CDR2 from the germline V gene are MNHEY and SVGEGT. The CDR3 loop spans 16 amino acids. With 4 bases removed from V and 2 bases from J, the gap between germline ends came to 17 bases. CDR3 coding DNA: TGTGCCAGCAGTTCCCAACGACAGAGTACGAACTATGGCTACACCTTC. Translated, it gives CASSSQRQSTNYGYTF.

This rearrangement joins TRBV10-1 to TRBJ1-5, with TRBD1 as a possible D gene (5 bases). Germline V gene lookup returns CDR1 WNHNN and CDR2 SYGVQD (reference sequence). The CDR3 is made up of 16 amino acids. V was cut by 4 bases and J by 7 bases, with 20 bases left in between. The CDR3 loop reads CASSGRDPGKGQPQHF. The CDR3 nucleotides read TGCGCCAGCAGTGGACGGGACCCAGGAAAGGGGCAGCCCCAGCATTTT.

The chain links TRBV4-1 to TRBJ2-2, with 11 nucleotides matching TRBD2. J was trimmed by 6 bases and V by 6 bases; bases with no gene match: 6. The CDR3 is 15 amino acids. Germline lookup yields CDR1 MGHRA and CDR2 YSYEKL. The chain's CDR3 is CASSLSGGASGELFF. Written as DNA, the CDR3 is TGCGCCAGCAGTCTTAGCGGGGGGGCCTCCGGGGAGCTGTTTTTT.

The rearrangement uses TRBV7-2 and TRBJ1-1; D is undetermined. The ends were cut back, 2 bases at V and 1 base at J, with 8 bases in the middle. The CDR3 contains 14 residues. Germline CDR1 SGHTA, CDR2 FQGNSA. CDR3 DNA sequence: TGTGCCAGCAGCTTACACCGGAAGAACACTGAAGCTTTCTTT. This sequence encodes CASSLHRKNTEAFF.

The chain links TRBV7-3 to TRBJ2-3; 8 bases align to TRBD1. Per germline, CDR1 SGHTA and CDR2 FQGTGA. V lost 5 bases to trimming and J lost 6 bases; unmatched junction nucleotides: 4. The CDR3 runs 13 residues. The CDR3 spells CASSDRGGDTQYF. CDR3 in DNA: TGTGCCAGCAGCGACAGGGGTGGGGATACGCAGTATTTT.

CDR3 coding DNA: TGCGCCAGCAGCCAAGAGTGGCTCGCAGGGGTCTATGGCTACACCTTC. It is translated as CASSQEWLAGVYGYTF. The chain employs TRBV4-3 and TRBJ1-2; weak D call: TRBD1 (6 bases). The germline gives CDR1 LGHNA, CDR2 YSLEER. CDR3 length equals 16 residues. V lost 0 bases and J lost 4, with 15 bases in between.

A note on this clone: Other DNA sequences of this sample code for an identical CDR3. The gene calls are TRBV27 and TRBJ1-1; D is perhaps TRBD1 (5 bases). V shed 2 bases and J shed 1 base, with 5 bases lying between them. Germline values: CDR1 MNHEY, CDR2 SMNVEV (reference sequence). This CDR3 contains 13 residues. The CDR3 region has the DNA TGTGCCAGCAGTTTACAGGGGAACACTGAAGCTTTCTTT. It codes for CASSLQGNTEAFF.

This clone was seen a handful of times. The CDR3 reads CSASRGVEQFF. The CDR3 coding sequence is TGCAGTGCTAGCCGAGGGGTTGAGCAGTTCTTC. The chain has TRBV20-1 and TRBJ2-1; D may be TRBD1 or TRBD2 (5 bases each). Germline assignment: CDR1 DFQATT and CDR2 SNEGSKA (reference sequence). V was cut by 3 bases and J by 9 bases, with 9 bases left in between. The CDR3 runs 11 residues.

V gene TRBV12-5 combines with J gene TRBJ1-2; D remains ambiguous. Deletions cut 1 base from V and 5 bases from J, with 8 bases between. The length of the CDR3 is 13 residues. From germline, CDR1 is LGHNT and CDR2 FRNRAP. As DNA, the CDR3 is TGTGCTAGTGGTTTGGGCAGGTCTTATGGCTACACCTTC. Translation: CASGLGRSYGYTF.

CDR3 DNA sequence: TGTGCCAGCAGGATAGCGGGGGGGCCGGGGGAGCAGTACTTC. Its protein product is CASRIAGGPGEQYF. This sequence joins TRBV6-6 and TRBJ2-7, with 11 bases that match TRBD2. The J segment lost 7 bases and the V segment lost 6 bases, leaving 8 bases of the junction unmatched. The CDR3 consists of 14 residues. The germline V gene has CDR1 MNHNY and CDR2 SVGAGI (reference sequence).

V is TRBV18 and J is TRBJ1-2; no clear D. The ends were cut back, 3 bases at V and 4 bases at J, with 18 bases in the middle. The CDR3 has 16 residues. Germline CDR1 and CDR2: KGHSH and LQKENI. CDR3 nucleotides: TGTGCCAGCTCACCTCTCGACCCGACTCTAAGCTATGGCTACACCTTC. This translates into CASSPLDPTLSYGYTF. Filled out from reference TRBV18 and TRBJ1-2, the complete variable domain reads NAGVMQNPRHLVRRRGQEARLRCSPMKGHSHVYWYRQLPEEGLKFMVYLQKENIIDESGMPKERFSAEFPKEGPSILRIQQVVRGDSAAYFCASSPLDPTLSYGYTFGSGTRLTVV.

The chain employs TRBV5-4 and TRBJ2-2; 8 bases are a match to TRBD2. Germline V gene data show CDR1 as SGHNT and CDR2 as YYREEE (reference sequence). The V segment lost 7 bases and the J segment 1 base; nucleotides outside the gene matches: 6. The CDR3 consists of 15 residues. The CDR3 reads CASQGRGENTGELFF. CDR3 nucleotide sequence: TGTGCCAGCCAAGGGCGGGGGGAGAACACCGGGGAGCTGTTTTTT.

CDR3 residues: CASSLARGGGTDTQYF. The CDR3 coding sequence is TGCGCCAGCAGCTTGGCCCGCGGGGGGGGCACAGATACGCAGTATTTT. V is TRBV5-1 and J is TRBJ2-3; 9 bases line up with TRBD2. CDR1 SGHRS and CDR2 YFSETQ come from the germline V gene. CDR3 length: 16 residues. J was trimmed by 1 base and V by 0 bases; bases with no gene match: 3.

The chain recombines TRBV27 with TRBJ1-5; 8 positions match TRBD1. Germline V gene lookup returns CDR1 MNHEY and CDR2 SMNVEV (reference sequence). This CDR3 has 14 residues. Germline trimming cut 3 bases from V and 3 bases from J; bases unmatched to any gene: 1. This CDR3 is CASSLDRDNQPQHF. The CDR3 DNA is TGTGCCAGCAGTTTGGACAGGGACAATCAGCCCCAGCATTTT.

The chain joins TRBV12-3 or TRBV12-4 to TRBJ2-1; D gene uncertain. The CDR3 spans 13 residues. With 5 bases removed from V and 6 bases from J, the gap between germline ends came to 11 bases. CDR3 amino acids: CASSLTWGNEQFF. CDR3 DNA sequence: TGTGCCAGCAGTCTGACCTGGGGCAATGAGCAGTTCTTC.

The chain employs TRBV7-2 and TRBJ2-1; TRBD2 aligns across 7 bases. The CDR3 totals 12 residues. Germline CDR1 SGHTA, CDR2 FQGNSA. With 2 bases clipped from V and 13 bases from J, the junction kept 5 bases outside the gene matches. DNA for the CDR3: TGTGCCAGCAGCTTACAGGGCGGGGGTCAGTTCTTC. Its protein product is CASSLQGGGQFF.

This clone was counted only a few times. Here the CDR3 reads CASRAETNTGELFF. The CDR3 DNA reads TGTGCCAGCCGTGCTGAGACAAACACCGGGGAGCTGTTTTTT. The chain employs TRBV7-9 and TRBJ2-2; D is undetermined. Per the germline V gene, CDR1 is SEHNR and CDR2 is FQNEAQ (reference sequence). The CDR3 is made up of 14 amino acids. Trimming removed 8 bases from V and 2 bases from J, with 12 bases in between.